The 32 T cell receptor beta chains listed next were all sequenced from one sample in a study of patients and donors after allogeneic stem cell transplantation. TCRdb itself ran the RT-PCR reads through MiXCR, one entry per CDR3 protein. The sample includes roughly 230,000 distinct CDR3 sequences, less than 15% of them seen just once. Input material: blood, either unsorted or a sorted T cell fraction (not recorded which). The receptors derive from a human donor who was either an allogeneic HSCT recipient or a stem cell or donor lymphocyte infusion donor (not recorded which). It is not recorded whose cells these are; they may come from a transplant donor.

The chain joins TRBV3-1 to TRBJ1-1; D gene uncertain. V was pared by 4 bases and J by 8 bases, with 14 bases between. There are 13 residues in the CDR3. Germline CDR1 reads LGHDT; CDR2 reads YNNKEL (reference sequence). The CDR3 spells CASSPPDEWEAFF. The CDR3 nucleotides read TGTGCCAGCAGCCCCCCGGACGAGTGGGAAGCTTTCTTT.

This clonotype was seen more than once but under ten times. This chain connects TRBV7-9 to TRBJ2-5; possible D gene TRBD2, 5 bases. Per germline, CDR1 SEHNR and CDR2 FQNEAQ (reference sequence). The CDR3 has 17 residues. V gave up 7 bases and J gave up 4 bases, with 25 bases separating them. The CDR3 nucleotides are TGTGCCAGCAATCCGGGTTTAAAGGCCGGTGGAGGAGAGACCCAGTACTTC. Residues: CASNPGLKAGGGETQYF. Looking up the rest from reference TRBV7-9 and TRBJ2-5 gives the full variable domain: DTGVSQNPRHKITKRGQNVTFRCDPISEHNRLYWYRQTLGQGPEFLTYFQNEAQLEKSRLLSDRFSAERPKGSFSTLEIQRTEQGDSAMYLCASNPGLKAGGGETQYFGPGTRLLVL.

The CDR3 DNA follows: TGTGCCAGCGCCGGGACTCTCCAAGAGACCCAGTACTTC. Translated: CASAGTLQETQYF. The V call is TRBV9, the J call TRBJ2-5; TRBD2 is a possible D gene (6 bases). This CDR3 comprises 13 residues. The V end was cut by 7 bases, the J end by 1 base, with 11 bases between. CDR1 is SGDLS, CDR2 YYNGEE, per germline.

The rearrangement joins TRBV19 to TRBJ1-2; 10 bases match TRBD1. This CDR3 has 15 amino acids. The trim removed 9 bases at V and 4 bases at J, leaving 11 bases unmatched. Germline V CDR1 and CDR2: LNHDA, SQIVND (reference sequence). The CDR3 loop reads CASRDRGVSSYGYTF. The CDR3 nucleotides read TGTGCCAGCCGGGACAGGGGTGTTTCGAGCTATGGCTACACCTTC.

The sample holds many counts of this clonotype. The V and J genes are TRBV5-1 and TRBJ2-1; tentative D call: TRBD1 (5 bases). Trimming stripped 0 bases from V and 0 bases from J, with 7 bases between. Germline lookup yields CDR1 SGHRS and CDR2 YFSETQ. This CDR3 is 15 amino acids long. The CDR3 bases are TGCGCCAGCAGCTTGGTAGGGGACTCCTACAATGAGCAGTTCTTC. Its protein product is CASSLVGDSYNEQFF.

The chain links TRBV7-9 to TRBJ2-1, with 11 bases lining up with TRBD2. The CDR3 contains 16 residues. The V segment lost 3 bases and the J segment 7 bases; nucleotides outside the gene matches: 8. Germline lookup yields CDR1 SEHNR and CDR2 FQNEAQ (reference sequence). Written as DNA, the CDR3 is TGTGCCAGCAGCTTCGCTGTACTAGCGGGAGCTAATGAGCAGTTCTTC. Translated: CASSFAVLAGANEQFF. Looking up the rest from reference TRBV7-9 and TRBJ2-1 gives the full variable domain: DTGVSQNPRHKITKRGQNVTFRCDPISEHNRLYWYRQTLGQGPEFLTYFQNEAQLEKSRLLSDRFSAERPKGSFSTLEIQRTEQGDSAMYLCASSFAVLAGANEQFFGPGTRLTVL.

This clonotype was recorded at least ten times. The chain links TRBV7-2 to TRBJ1-4; 7 bases line up with TRBD1. Germline V gene lookup returns CDR1 SGHTA and CDR2 FQGNSA. V was clipped by 4 bases and J by 3 bases; unmatched bases: 2. CDR3 length: 14 amino acids. The CDR3 nucleotides are TGTGCCAGCAGCTCGACAGGGTCTAATGAAAAACTGTTTTTT. Protein: CASSSTGSNEKLFF.

This clonotype was counted only a few times. The chain couples TRBV10-3 to TRBJ2-1; 14 nucleotides agree with TRBD2. V was pared by 0 bases and J by 0 bases, with 7 bases of the junction left unmatched. The germline V gene has CDR1 ENHRY and CDR2 SYGVKD. This CDR3 has 20 residues. CDR3 amino acids: CAISESRGTSGGSSYNEQFF. The CDR3 nucleotides read TGTGCCATCAGTGAGTCTAGGGGGACTAGCGGGGGTTCCTCCTACAATGAGCAGTTCTTC.

This clonotype was observed many times. The chain carries TRBV4-1 and TRBJ2-1; either TRBD1 or TRBD2 may supply D (5 bases each). The V end lost 5 bases, the J end lost 0 bases, and 20 bases lay between the germline ends. Germline V gives CDR1 MGHRA, CDR2 YSYEKL. The CDR3 length is 18 residues. The CDR3, as DNA: TGCGCCAGCAGCAAGGTATCAGGAGGCGACAGCTCCTACAATGAGCAGTTCTTC. It translates to CASSKVSGGDSSYNEQFF.

A few counts support this clonotype. V usage is TRBV6-1 and J usage is TRBJ1-1; TRBD1 might be the D (5 bases). Germline assignment: CDR1 MNHNS and CDR2 SASEGT. V lost 8 bases and J 1 base, leaving 14 bases between the germline ends. The CDR3 has 14 residues. DNA of the CDR3: TGTGCCAGCCACAGGCTGAGGGGGAACACTGAAGCTTTCTTT. It encodes CASHRLRGNTEAFF.

This clonotype was found a few times. The chain uses TRBV6-1 and TRBJ1-5; tentatively, D is TRBD1 (5 bases). The CDR3 covers 14 residues. CDR1 is MNHNS and CDR2 is SASEGT in the germline V gene. V shed 6 bases and J shed 6 bases, with 15 bases lying between them. The CDR3 spells CASRRGEGAQPQHF. CDR3 nucleotide sequence: TGTGCCAGCAGGCGGGGGGAGGGAGCTCAGCCCCAGCATTTT.

The chain recombines TRBV11-3 with TRBJ1-1; TRBD1 agrees at 8 bases. V shed 1 base and J 4 bases; nucleotides not matched to a gene: 8. Germline CDR1 and CDR2: SGHNT and YENEEA. The CDR3 runs 16 residues. The CDR3 nucleotides read TGTGCCAGCAGCTTAGGTGCAGGGGGCGTTTCCACTGAAGCTTTCTTT. This gives the protein CASSLGAGGVSTEAFF.

The gene calls are TRBV6-5 and TRBJ2-7; D might be TRBD2 (5 bases). Trimming cost V 2 bases and J 1 base, with 18 bases left between them. The V gene's germline CDR1 is MNHEY and CDR2 SVGAGI. This CDR3 has 17 residues. The CDR3 protein is CASSYGFPLSGSYEQYF. The CDR3, as DNA: TGTGCCAGCAGTTACGGTTTCCCGCTATCGGGATCCTACGAGCAGTACTTC.

The rearrangement uses TRBV19 and TRBJ2-5; maybe TRBD2 (6 bases). This CDR3 comprises 15 residues. Germline-derived CDR1 and CDR2 are LNHDA and SQIVND (reference sequence). Deletions cut 4 bases from V and 4 bases from J, with 16 bases between. The CDR3 coding sequence is TGTGCCAGTAGTACAGATCGGGGGAGTACAGAGACCCAGTACTTC. This encodes CASSTDRGSTETQYF.

This clonotype was recorded a few times. This chain links TRBV12-3 or TRBV12-4 with TRBJ2-5, with TRBD1 as a possible D gene (6 bases). The CDR3 spans 15 residues. V was shortened by 6 bases and J by 4 bases, with 18 bases between the two germline ends. CDR3 sequence (DNA): TGTGCCAGCAGGGTCTCAGGGGCAGGGTCAGAGACCCAGTACTTC. Protein sequence: CASRVSGAGSETQYF.

The rearrangement joins TRBV6-4 to TRBJ1-1, with 10 bases identical to TRBD1. The CDR3 length is 15 residues. V lost 5 bases and J lost 5; bases outside the gene matches: 8. Germline V gene data show CDR1 as MRHNA and CDR2 as SNTAGT. The CDR3 is CASSRETGGWTEAFF. The DNA of the CDR3 is TGTGCCAGCAGTAGAGAGACAGGGGGCTGGACTGAAGCTTTCTTT.

This clonotype was seen repeatedly, ten times or more. The V call is TRBV5-1, the J call TRBJ2-1, with D possibly being TRBD1 (5 bases). CDR1 and CDR2 from the germline V gene are SGHRS and YFSETQ. Trimming removed 4 bases from V and 4 bases from J, with 15 bases in between. The CDR3 sequence is 15 residues long. CDR3: CASSRGQGDYNEQFF. In DNA, the CDR3 is TGCGCCAGCAGCAGAGGTCAGGGCGATTACAATGAGCAGTTCTTC.

This clonotype was seen many times. CDR3 sequence: CASSLAREKETQYF. DNA of the CDR3: TGCGCCAGCAGCTTGGCCAGGGAAAAAGAGACCCAGTACTTC. The chain recombines TRBV5-1 with TRBJ2-5; tentatively, D is TRBD1 (5 bases). V lost 0 bases to trimming and J lost 3 bases, with 9 bases between them. This CDR3 spans 14 amino acids. CDR1 is SGHRS, CDR2 YFSETQ, per germline.

This clonotype was counted between two and nine times. The chain has TRBV29-1 and TRBJ2-3; D could derive from TRBD1 or TRBD2 (5 bases each). CDR3 length equals 12 residues. The V and J ends lost 8 bases and 6 bases respectively, with 15 bases between them. The germline CDR1 and CDR2 sequences are SQVTM and ANQGSEA. CDR3 DNA sequence: TGCAGCTCCGGGACGGCTCAGGATACGCAGTATTTT. Amino acid sequence: CSSGTAQDTQYF.

The CDR3 is CASSSLGLGRRDTEAFF. For the CDR3, the DNA is TGTGCCAGCAGTTCCTTGGGTCTCGGGAGACGGGACACTGAAGCTTTCTTT. This chain joins TRBV27 and TRBJ1-1; no reliable D call. This CDR3 has 17 amino acids. Trimming took off 4 bases at V and 3 bases at J, with 21 bases between the two ends. Germline V gene lookup returns CDR1 MNHEY and CDR2 SMNVEV (reference sequence).

This clonotype was counted ten times or more. The CDR3 coding sequence is TGCGCCAGCAGCTCCCATCTTACGGGACCGAACACCGGGGAGCTGTTTTTT. This encodes CASSSHLTGPNTGELFF. The chain has TRBV5-1 and TRBJ2-2, with D possibly being TRBD1 or TRBD2 (5 bases each). Germline V lookup: CDR1 SGHRS, CDR2 YFSETQ. This CDR3 is built from 17 residues. The ends were cut back, 3 bases at V and 0 bases at J, with 15 bases in the middle.

This clonotype was observed a few times. The chain employs TRBV24-1 and TRBJ2-1; D might be TRBD1 (6 bases). There are 16 residues in the CDR3. The V end was cut by 6 bases, the J end by 6 bases, with 20 bases between. Germline V gives CDR1 KGHDR, CDR2 SFDVKD. The CDR3 sequence is CATSPPTGLEGNEQFF. In nucleotides, the CDR3 is TGTGCCACCAGTCCTCCTACAGGGCTCGAGGGCAATGAGCAGTTCTTC.

This chain links TRBV5-6 with TRBJ2-7, with D uncertain. CDR3 length: 13 residues. Germline V gene data show CDR1 as SGHDT and CDR2 as YYEEEE. The germline V and J ends were trimmed by 4 bases and 1 base, with 9 bases remaining between them. CDR3 sequence reads: CASSPGPSYEQYF. Here the CDR3 DNA reads TGTGCCAGCAGCCCTGGACCATCCTACGAGCAGTACTTC.

The chain combines TRBV6-2 or TRBV6-3 with TRBJ2-7; no reliable D call. The V end lost 6 bases, the J end lost 3 bases, and 15 bases lay between the germline ends. The CDR3 sequence is 14 residues long. Germline assignment: CDR1 MNHEY and CDR2 SVGEGT. The CDR3 sequence: CASSLEFDSYEQYF. CDR3 DNA: TGTGCCAGCAGCCTCGAGTTCGATAGCTACGAGCAGTACTTC.

The chain recombines TRBV7-2 with TRBJ1-2; TRBD1 agrees at 9 bases. This CDR3 region has 13 residues. With 5 bases clipped from V and 8 bases from J, the junction kept 6 bases outside the gene matches. Germline CDR1 and CDR2: SGHTA and FQGNSA. CDR3 loop: CASSRDRVRGYTF. The CDR3 region has the DNA TGTGCCAGCAGCCGGGACAGGGTACGGGGCTACACCTTC.

This clonotype was recorded at least ten times. The chain couples TRBV19 to TRBJ2-5; 11 nucleotides align to TRBD2. V lost 7 bases to trimming and J lost 4 bases; unmatched junction nucleotides: 5. Germline V CDR1 and CDR2: LNHDA, SQIVND (reference sequence). The CDR3 loop spans 14 amino acids. CDR3 loop: CASTAGLAGETQYF. The CDR3 nucleotides read TGTGCCAGTACCGCCGGACTAGCGGGAGAGACCCAGTACTTC. Full variable domain (outside the CDR3, taken from reference TRBV19 and TRBJ2-5): DGGITQSPKYLFRKEGQNVTLSCEQNLNHDAMYWYRQDPGQGLRLIYYSQIVNDFQKGDIAEGYSVSREKKESFPLTVTSAQKNPTAFYLCASTAGLAGETQYFGPGTRLLVL.

V usage is TRBV29-1 and J usage is TRBJ2-4; the D gene is possibly TRBD1 (6 bases). Germline-derived CDR1 and CDR2 are SQVTM and ANQGSEA. The CDR3 consists of 12 residues. V lost 6 bases to trimming and J lost 4 bases, with 10 bases between them. The CDR3 sequence is CSVGTQKNIQYF. CDR3 DNA: TGCAGCGTCGGGACACAAAAAAACATTCAGTACTTC. The full variable domain, with the rest looked up from reference TRBV29-1 and TRBJ2-4, is SAVISQKPSRDICQRGTSLTIQCQVDSQVTMMFWYRQQPGQSLTLIATANQGSEATYESGFVIDKFPISRPNLTFSTLTVSNMSPEDSSIYLCSVGTQKNIQYFGAGTRLSVL.

The rearrangement links TRBV5-5 to TRBJ1-6; the D is unclear. This CDR3 comprises 15 residues. The germline V and J ends were trimmed by 4 bases and 9 bases, with 17 bases remaining between them. Germline V gene lookup returns CDR1 SGHKS and CDR2 YYEKEE (reference sequence). The CDR3 DNA reads as TGTGCCAGCAGCCCGAGGGTCAGAAATTTTTCACCCCTCCACTTT. This codes for CASSPRVRNFSPLHF.

This clonotype was recorded at least ten times. The rearrangement joins TRBV4-3 to TRBJ2-7, with no clear D. Germline lookup yields CDR1 LGHNA and CDR2 YSLEER. The V end was cut by 0 bases, the J end by 3 bases, with 12 bases between. CDR3 size: 15 residues. The CDR3 spells CASSQDQGRFYEQYF. For the CDR3, the DNA is TGCGCCAGCAGCCAAGATCAAGGGCGGTTCTACGAGCAGTACTTC.

In this sample, this clonotype turned up a few times. This rearrangement joins TRBV4-2 to TRBJ2-2, with D perhaps TRBD2 (5 bases). The V end lost 1 base, the J end lost 2 bases, and 8 bases lay between the germline ends. The CDR3 is 15 amino acids. Germline lookup yields CDR1 LGHNA and CDR2 YNFKEQ. CDR3 amino acids: CASSQGPGNTGELFF. DNA of the CDR3: TGTGCCAGCAGCCAAGGCCCGGGAAACACCGGGGAGCTGTTTTTT.

Many counts were recorded for this clonotype. The genes are TRBV20-1 and TRBJ2-3, with a weak D call TRBD1 (5 bases). The CDR3 sequence is 13 residues long. Germline CDR1 DFQATT, CDR2 SNEGSKA (reference sequence). The CDR3 DNA sequence: TGCCCTAAGGGGCCATCCCTCACAGATACGCAGTATTTT. This codes for CPKGPSLTDTQYF.

This clonotype has only a few counts. This sequence joins TRBV5-6 and TRBJ2-3; weak D call: TRBD2 (7 bases). The V gene's germline CDR1 is SGHDT and CDR2 YYEEEE. The CDR3 is 19 residues long. Trimming stripped 3 bases from V and 3 bases from J, with 26 bases between. Here the CDR3 DNA reads TGTGCCAGCAGCTGGGGGCCTAGCGGAGGGATGAGAGGTACAGATACGCAGTATTTT. The encoded protein is CASSWGPSGGMRGTDTQYF.